The 29 T cell receptor beta chains reported below all come from one sample, sequenced in a study of response to subunit inactivated influenza vaccine. TCRdb redid the calling of the RT-PCR reads with MiXCR, one entry per CDR3 protein. The sample has approximately 480,000 distinct CDR3 sequences; roughly 9.7% are singletons. Sequences were derived from PBMCs from blood, sampled roughly 46 days after vaccination. Receptors originate from a man aged 50 to 59 who received an inactivated influenza vaccine.

At least ten counts were recorded for this clonotype. The V call is TRBV12-3 or TRBV12-4, the J call TRBJ2-1; 8 bases are shared with TRBD1. The CDR3 totals 15 residues. V trimming: 1 base; J trimming: 7 bases; junction bases outside the gene matches: 6. The chain's CDR3 is CASSLGAGGGNEQFF. CDR3 nucleotide sequence: TGTGCCAGCAGTTTAGGGGCAGGGGGCGGAAATGAGCAGTTCTTC.

This clonotype was observed at least ten times. V gene TRBV6-5 combines with J gene TRBJ2-1; 9 bases line up with TRBD1. The CDR3 runs to 16 residues. Germline assignment: CDR1 MNHEY and CDR2 SVGAGI. The trim removed 4 bases at V and 9 bases at J, leaving 13 bases unmatched. CDR3 amino acids: CASSSRTGVKLSEQFF. Here the CDR3 DNA reads TGTGCCAGCAGTTCCAGGACAGGGGTGAAGTTGAGTGAGCAGTTCTTC.

This clonotype was found many times. This chain connects TRBV28 to TRBJ2-1; D could derive from TRBD1 or TRBD2 (7 bases each). V shed 8 bases and J shed 7 bases, with 21 bases lying between them. This CDR3 contains 15 residues. The germline V gene encodes CDR1 MDHEN and CDR2 SYDVKM. In nucleotides, the CDR3 is TGTGCCAGCGGGCCAGGGGGAGGGCCAAGGAATGAGCAGTTCTTC. Its translation: CASGPGGGPRNEQFF.

This clonotype was detected a few times. The chain employs TRBV10-3 and TRBJ2-1, with 9 bases lining up with TRBD2. The CDR3 runs 15 residues. The germline CDR1 and CDR2 sequences are ENHRY and SYGVKD. V was pared by 3 bases and J by 8 bases, with 8 bases of the junction left unmatched. CDR3 amino acids: CAISDVRGGADEQFF. The CDR3, as DNA: TGTGCCATCAGTGACGTGCGCGGGGGGGCCGATGAGCAGTTCTTC.

The chain is built from TRBV20-1 and TRBJ2-3, with TRBD2 identical over 14 bases. CDR3 length: 16 amino acids. With V trimmed by 3 bases and J by 5 bases, 7 bases remained unmatched. Germline CDR1 reads DFQATT; CDR2 reads SNEGSKA (reference sequence). The CDR3 is CSARKGLAGVGDTQYF. DNA for the CDR3: TGCAGTGCTAGGAAGGGACTAGCGGGAGTAGGAGATACGCAGTATTTT.

This clonotype has only a few counts. The chain couples TRBV27 to TRBJ2-3, with 7 positions matching TRBD2. CDR3 length: 14 residues. Germline V CDR1 and CDR2: MNHEY, SMNVEV (reference sequence). With 6 bases clipped from V and 5 bases from J, the junction kept 8 bases outside the gene matches. For the CDR3, the DNA is TGTGCCAGCAGAATAGCGGGTCTAGGAGATACGCAGTATTTT. Residues: CASRIAGLGDTQYF.

J is TRBJ2-3 and V is TRBV28, with D uncertain. The CDR3 spans 14 residues. The germline gives CDR1 MDHEN, CDR2 SYDVKM. V gave up 5 bases and J gave up 3 bases, with 12 bases separating them. Written as DNA, the CDR3 is TGTGCCAGCAGTCCCTTAACGACGACAGATACGCAGTATTTT. Its protein is CASSPLTTTDTQYF.

This clonotype showed up many times. The V call is TRBV7-2, the J call TRBJ1-3, with D unresolved. V lost 0 bases, J lost 4 bases, and 7 bases lay in between. Germline V lookup: CDR1 SGHTA, CDR2 FQGNSA. The CDR3 runs 14 residues. This CDR3 reads CASSLAGPGNTIYF. Written as DNA, the CDR3 is TGTGCCAGCAGCTTAGCCGGTCCGGGAAACACCATATATTTT. Together with reference TRBV7-2 and TRBJ1-3, the CDR3 gives the full variable domain: GAGVSQSPSNKVTEKGKDVELRCDPISGHTALYWYRQSLGQGLEFLIYFQGNSAPDKSGLPSDRFSAERTGGSVSTLTIQRTQQEDSAVYLCASSLAGPGNTIYFGEGSWLTVV.

There are a few counts of this clonotype. This rearrangement joins TRBV5-1 to TRBJ1-1; no reliable D call. Germline V gene sequence: CDR1 SGHRS, CDR2 YFSETQ. CDR3 length: 13 residues. Trimming cost V 4 bases and J 3 bases, with 10 bases left between them. The CDR3 protein is CASSLPQDTEAFF. Written as DNA, the CDR3 is TGCGCCAGCAGCCTCCCCCAGGACACTGAAGCTTTCTTT.

This clonotype came up a few times. The chain recombines TRBV7-8 with TRBJ2-1; 7 positions agree with TRBD2. CDR3 length equals 18 residues. Germline V gene sequence: CDR1 SGHVS, CDR2 FQNEAQ. V lost 0 bases, J lost 7 bases, and 15 bases stayed unmatched. The CDR3 reads CASSLAGPILAAKNEQFF. The CDR3 coding sequence is TGTGCCAGCAGCTTAGCGGGTCCCATTCTAGCGGCGAAGAATGAGCAGTTCTTC.

This clonotype was recorded at least ten times. The rearrangement links TRBV28 to TRBJ2-3; D is undetermined. Trimming removed 3 bases from V and 6 bases from J, with 10 bases in between. Germline V gene lookup returns CDR1 MDHEN and CDR2 SYDVKM. The CDR3 is 13 amino acids. The DNA of the CDR3 is TGTGCCAGCAGTTTCTCGCCGTGGGATACGCAGTATTTT. Its translation: CASSFSPWDTQYF.

This clonotype was found a few times. The V gene is TRBV3-1, the J gene TRBJ2-1; D remains ambiguous. Trimming took 0 bases from V and 6 from J, leaving 12 bases between them. The germline CDR1 and CDR2 sequences are LGHDT and YNNKEL (reference sequence). This CDR3 comprises 15 residues. CDR3 amino acids: CASSQDPHSSNEQFF. CDR3 DNA sequence: TGTGCCAGCAGCCAAGATCCCCACAGTAGCAATGAGCAGTTCTTC.

This clonotype occurred a few times. This chain uses TRBV20-1 with TRBJ2-1; the D gene is possibly TRBD1 (5 bases). The CDR3 sequence is 15 residues long. Germline CDR1 reads DFQATT; CDR2 reads SNEGSKA (reference sequence). V gave up 2 bases and J gave up 4 bases, with 15 bases separating them. The CDR3 bases are TGCAGTGCTAGATTTCGGCAGGGCCTTTACAATGAGCAGTTCTTC. Translation: CSARFRQGLYNEQFF.

The chain carries TRBV6-1 and TRBJ2-7; perhaps TRBD1 as D (6 bases). From germline, CDR1 is MNHNS and CDR2 SASEGT. The CDR3 sequence is 14 residues long. V was cut by 6 bases and J by 2 bases, with 14 bases left in between. The CDR3 sequence is CASSNRARTYEQYF. CDR3 coding DNA: TGTGCCAGCAGCAACAGGGCGCGAACCTACGAGCAGTACTTC.

This clonotype was seen a few times. This chain uses TRBV5-6 with TRBJ2-1; D perhaps matches TRBD2 (5 bases). The CDR3 consists of 16 residues. CDR1 is SGHDT, CDR2 YYEEEE, per germline. Trimming stripped 1 base from V and 3 bases from J, with 14 bases between. CDR3 sequence (DNA): TGTGCCAGCAGCTTGAAGGTGGGAGTTATCTACAATGAGCAGTTCTTC. Translation: CASSLKVGVIYNEQFF.

The V and J genes are TRBV7-9 and TRBJ2-1; weak D call: TRBD2 (6 bases). This CDR3 contains 15 residues. Trimming removed 0 bases from V and 10 bases from J, with 16 bases in between. Germline CDR1 reads SEHNR; CDR2 reads FQNEAQ (reference sequence). This chain's CDR3 is CASSLAFPPSEEQFF. As DNA, the CDR3 is TGTGCCAGCAGCTTAGCGTTCCCGCCTAGCGAAGAGCAGTTCTTC.

This clonotype has only a few counts. Compared with germline, one end of the junction differs, possibly owing to a read error. The chain combines TRBV7-2 with TRBJ2-5; 8 nucleotides agree with TRBD2. CDR3 length equals 15 residues. Germline V gives CDR1 SGHTA, CDR2 FQGNSA. The CDR3 DNA is TGTGCCAGCACCTTAGCCGGGGGGGATCAAGAGACCCAGTACTTC. Protein sequence: CASTLAGGDQETQYF.

This clonotype was recorded a few times. The chain has TRBV3-1 and TRBJ1-2; 7 positions agree with TRBD1. V was clipped by 6 bases and J by 5 bases; unmatched bases: 9. Germline V CDR1 and CDR2: LGHDT, YNNKEL (reference sequence). The CDR3 runs 14 residues. The CDR3, as DNA: TGTGCCAGCAGTGAGGGGGCAACCGAGTATGGCTACACCTTC. Translation: CASSEGATEYGYTF. The variable domain in full, with the rest retrieved from reference TRBV3-1 and TRBJ1-2, is DTAVSQTPKYLVTQMGNDKSIKCEQNLGHDTMYWYKQDSKKFLKIMFSYNNKELIINETVPNRFSPKSPDKAHLNLHINSLELGDSAVYFCASSEGATEYGYTFGSGTRLTVV.

This chain connects TRBV6-1 to TRBJ2-5, with D possibly TRBD1 on 6 matching bases. The CDR3 sequence is 14 residues long. V shed 7 bases and J shed 2 bases, with 14 bases lying between them. CDR1 MNHNS and CDR2 SASEGT come from the germline V gene. The CDR3 coding sequence is TGTGCCAGCAAGAAACAGGGAATACAAGAGACCCAGTACTTC. Encoded protein: CASKKQGIQETQYF.

At least ten counts were recorded for this clonotype. The chain employs TRBV24-1 and TRBJ2-7; D is unresolved. CDR3 length: 12 amino acids. Germline V gene data show CDR1 as KGHDR and CDR2 as SFDVKD. Trimming stripped 4 bases from V and 0 bases from J, with 3 bases between. This CDR3 reads CATSDSSYEQYF. CDR3 sequence (DNA): TGTGCCACCAGTGACTCCTCCTACGAGCAGTACTTC.

Here the CDR3 reads CASSPTTGNGNQPQHF. Written as DNA, the CDR3 is TGTGCCAGCAGCCCCACGACAGGGAATGGCAATCAGCCCCAGCATTTT. The J gene is TRBJ1-5, the V gene TRBV12-3 or TRBV12-4, with 7 bases lining up with TRBD1. There are 16 residues in the CDR3. V lost 6 bases and J lost 2; bases outside the gene matches: 10.

This chain connects TRBV4-3 to TRBJ2-1; the D gene is possibly TRBD2 (5 bases). CDR1 LGHNA and CDR2 YSLEER come from the germline V gene. This CDR3 contains 14 residues. V was cut by 0 bases and J by 6 bases, with 9 bases left in between. This chain's CDR3 is CASSQDHEGNEQFF. For the CDR3, the DNA is TGCGCCAGCAGCCAAGATCACGAGGGCAATGAGCAGTTCTTC.

This clonotype occurred a few times. This chain connects TRBV7-9 to TRBJ1-1; D is uncertain. Trimming took 1 base from V and 4 from J, leaving 13 bases between them. Germline V gene data show CDR1 as SEHNR and CDR2 as FQNEAQ (reference sequence). This CDR3 spans 15 amino acids. The CDR3 sequence: CASSLGLGMSTEAFF. CDR3 bases: TGTGCCAGCAGCTTAGGTTTAGGGATGAGCACTGAAGCTTTCTTT.

This clonotype was detected many times. V and J are TRBV6-5 and TRBJ2-1; 14 bases are shared with TRBD2. Germline loops: CDR1 MNHEY, CDR2 SVGAGI. The CDR3 loop spans 17 amino acids. Germline trimming cut 4 bases from V and 8 bases from J; bases unmatched to any gene: 10. The CDR3 loop reads CASSLLGTSGRVHEQFF. The CDR3 DNA reads TGTGCCAGCAGTTTACTTGGGACTAGCGGGAGAGTACATGAGCAGTTCTTC.

CDR3 nucleotides: TGTGCCAGCAGCGTAGGCAGTTCCTCTGGAAACACCATATATTTT. This sequence encodes CASSVGSSSGNTIYF. The chain links TRBV9 to TRBJ1-3, with unresolved D. Trimming removed 0 bases at V and 0 bases at J, with 7 bases between. This CDR3 has 15 amino acids. CDR1 SGDLS and CDR2 YYNGEE come from the germline V gene.

Ten or more counts support this clonotype. V usage is TRBV12-3 or TRBV12-4 and J usage is TRBJ2-2; 7 bases line up with TRBD1. This CDR3 is built from 14 residues. After removal of 6 bases from V and 4 bases from J, the junction contained 5 bases not matched to a gene. The CDR3 here is CASSLSGGTGELFF. In DNA form, the CDR3 reads TGTGCCAGCAGCCTATCAGGGGGCACCGGGGAGCTGTTTTTT.

This clonotype has just a few counts. The V gene is TRBV3-1, the J gene TRBJ1-1; 7 bases match TRBD1. CDR1 LGHDT and CDR2 YNNKEL come from the germline V gene (reference sequence). There are 15 residues in the CDR3. The ends lost 1 base at V and 3 bases at J; junction bases unmatched: 5. The CDR3 reads CASSQVVRGDTEAFF. As DNA, the CDR3 is TGTGCCAGCAGCCAAGTTGTCAGGGGGGACACTGAAGCTTTCTTT.

This clonotype was counted only a few times. The chain is built from TRBV20-1 and TRBJ2-7; tentative D call: TRBD1 (7 bases). Trimming left V 0 bases short and J 6 bases short, with 12 bases between. This CDR3 comprises 13 residues. Looked up from germline, CDR1 is DFQATT and CDR2 is SNEGSKA (reference sequence). This CDR3 is CSARDTQGGEQYF. CDR3 nucleotides: TGCAGTGCTAGAGATACTCAGGGGGGCGAGCAGTACTTC.

The rearrangement links TRBV12-3 or TRBV12-4 to TRBJ2-5; weak D call: TRBD2 (6 bases). The CDR3 has 12 residues. V was shortened by 5 bases and J by 14 bases, with 18 bases between the two germline ends. The CDR3 loop is CASSLGGAPLYF. The CDR3, as DNA: TGTGCCAGCAGTCTCGGAGGGGCGCCTCTCTACTTC.